This record concerns one T cell receptor (beta chain) sequence. Its specific antigen is unknown. No much larger clonotype is one base removed from it; base qualities were not supplied. Including the terminal cysteine and phenylalanine, the CDR3 comprises 17 residues. CDR3 DNA only is kept here, 51 bases in frame from base 1. From a lookup of the germline V gene, CDR1 and CDR2 are SNHLY and FYNNEI. V is clipped by 8 bases and J by 0 bases, and the sequence between their germline boundaries is 20 bases long. This sample was included in a study of T cell changes during pregnancy in multiple sclerosis (dated by TCRdb to the late 2010s). Regarding the study in general: The study looked at changes in the T cell repertoire across pregnancy in women with multiple sclerosis.

Preparation of the library involved the immunoSEQ multiplex PCR assay. TCRdb stores this immuneACCESS table with in-frame sequences only. Part of the clones is absent; in the studies checked, under half of the shortfall reflects unresolved V genes, and no reason is known for the rest. The sample profile shows some 90,000 clones; about 92% of them were found once. The leading ten clones occupy over 1.5% of the sample. The rearrangement combines TRBV2 with TRBJ1-5; no D gene call is confident. This sequence originates from a female donor with multiple sclerosis, enrolled in a pregnancy study. The specimen comprised peripheral blood, sampled in the first trimester of pregnancy. The DNA is as follows: TGTGCCAGCGGCCTTAGGCCTCCGACTAATAGCAATCAGCCCCAGCATTTT. It specifies CASGLRPPTNSNQPQHF. The full variable domain, with segments outside the CDR3 supplied by the reference TRBV2 and TRBJ1-5 proteins, appears as EPEVTQTPSHQVTQMGQEVILRCVPISNHLYFYWYRQILGQKVEFLVSFYNNEISEKSEIFDDQFSVERPDGSNFTLKIRSTKLEDSAMYFCASGLRPPTNSNQPQHFGDGTRLSIL.